This TCR beta chain was retrieved from a study of early stage breast cancer tumors. Using immunoSEQ multiplex PCR, the repertoire was profiled, and TCRdb retains in-frame clones only, with some absent. The data show 4,800 or so clones, 55% to 75% seen once. The CDR3 contains 18 residues. Trimming cost V 5 bases and J 5 bases, with 22 bases left between them. The V call is TRBV23-1, the J call TRBJ2-6; D not resolved. TRBV23-1 qualifies as an ORF whose function is uncertain. The sequence was obtained from a person in their sixties with breast cancer. Sequencing used normal breast tissue next to the tumor. The CDR3 is CASSYSNTQQSRANVLTF. The DNA for the CDR3 is TGCGCCAGCAGTTATTCAAATACGCAACAAAGTCGGGCCAACGTCCTGACTTTC.